A single sample is the source of the 9 T cell receptor beta chains below, sequenced in a study of early T cells in non-severe SARS-CoV-2 infection. TCRdb reanalysed the 5' RACE reads using MiXCR and keeps one entry per CDR3 protein. The repertoire holds 40,000 to 55,000 distinct CDR3 sequences, with approximately 6.1% as singletons. The sequencing used whole blood, collected at baseline. These receptors came from an adult who was a healthcare worker with PCR-confirmed SARS-CoV-2 infection or an uninfected control (not recorded which).

This clonotype was detected ten times or more. The V and J genes are TRBV5-4 and TRBJ2-5; 10 nucleotides agree with TRBD2. Losses at the gene ends were 5 bases for V and 4 bases for J; bases not matched to a gene: 14. Germline CDR1 SGHNT, CDR2 YYREEE (reference sequence). The CDR3 contains 17 residues. The CDR3 region has the DNA TGTGCCAGCAGGCCTCATACCGGGACTAGCGTAGGAGAGACCCAGTACTTC. Translated, it gives CASRPHTGTSVGETQYF.

This clonotype was counted only a few times. This chain links TRBV11-2 with TRBJ2-1; possibly TRBD1 for D (5 bases). The V end was cut by 3 bases, the J end by 6 bases, with 15 bases between. CDR3 size: 15 residues. CDR1 and CDR2 from the germline V gene are SGHAT and FQNNGV. The CDR3 region is CASSFRTQTGNEQFF. In DNA form, the CDR3 reads TGTGCCAGCAGCTTCCGAACCCAAACAGGCAATGAGCAGTTCTTC.

This clonotype appeared many times. The CDR3 nucleotides are TGTGCCAGCAGTTACTCGATCGGGGCAGGGTCGACCGGGGAGCTGTTTTTT. It translates to CASSYSIGAGSTGELFF. The rearrangement joins TRBV6-5 to TRBJ2-2; D is tentatively TRBD1 or TRBD2 (5 bases each). Trimming left V 0 bases short and J 5 bases short, with 16 bases between. Germline V lookup: CDR1 MNHEY, CDR2 SVGAGI. The CDR3 is made up of 17 amino acids.

This clonotype was counted ten times or more. The J gene is TRBJ2-7, the V gene TRBV4-3; D call uncertain. The CDR3 runs to 13 residues. V was trimmed by 1 base and J by 3 bases, leaving 7 bases between them. CDR1 is LGHNA and CDR2 is YSLEER in the germline V gene. The CDR3 reads CASSQVLGYEQYF. As DNA, the CDR3 is TGCGCCAGCAGCCAAGTCCTGGGCTACGAGCAGTACTTC.

This clonotype was counted only a few times. This chain uses TRBV11-2 with TRBJ2-2; TRBD1 matches 8 bases. The CDR3 runs to 15 residues. V shed 3 bases and J 4 bases; nucleotides not matched to a gene: 4. Germline V gene lookup returns CDR1 SGHAT and CDR2 FQNNGV. CDR3 sequence reads: CASSFTGGGTGELFF. The CDR3 DNA sequence: TGTGCCAGCAGCTTCACAGGGGGAGGCACCGGGGAGCTGTTTTTT.

This clonotype has ten or more counts. The chain couples TRBV28 to TRBJ2-3; perhaps TRBD1 as D (6 bases). V was cut by 4 bases and J by 0 bases, with 14 bases left in between. The CDR3 spans 16 residues. The germline gives CDR1 MDHEN, CDR2 SYDVKM. The CDR3 DNA follows: TGTGCCAGCAGTTCCGCACAGGGAACTAGCACAGATACGCAGTATTTT. Protein: CASSSAQGTSTDTQYF. Full variable domain (missing parts from reference TRBV28 and TRBJ2-3): DVKVTQSSRYLVKRTGEKVFLECVQDMDHENMFWYRQDPGLGLRLIYFSYDVKMKEKGDIPEGYSVSREKKERFSLILESASTNQTSMYLCASSSAQGTSTDTQYFGPGTRLTVL.

The V and J genes are TRBV29-1 and TRBJ1-2; D is undetermined. Trimming stripped 7 bases from V and 6 bases from J, with 6 bases between. CDR1 is SQVTM, CDR2 ANQGSEA, per germline. The CDR3 contains 9 residues. Here the CDR3 DNA reads TGCAGCGAGGGAGATGGCTACACCTTC. The encoded protein is CSEGDGYTF.

This clonotype was observed a handful of times. The rearrangement uses TRBV2 and TRBJ1-1; D remains ambiguous. V was pared by 8 bases and J by 10 bases, with 11 bases between. The CDR3 length is 10 residues. Germline loops: CDR1 SNHLY, CDR2 FYNNEI. CDR3 DNA: TGTGCCAGCTCCCAACTGGGAGCTTTCTTT. As protein: CASSQLGAFF.

This clonotype has ten or more counts. The gene calls are TRBV7-2 and TRBJ1-5; D call uncertain. CDR1 and CDR2 from the germline V gene are SGHTA and FQGNSA. The CDR3 contains 13 residues. V shed 5 bases and J shed 7 bases, with 12 bases lying between them. CDR3 residues: CASSISSRQPQHF. CDR3 sequence (DNA): TGTGCCAGCAGCATTAGCAGCCGGCAGCCCCAGCATTTT.